Presented here are 3 T cell receptor beta chains from one specimen sequenced in a study of T cells in Graves' hyperthyroidism and ophthalmopathy. Amplification targeted TCR beta CDR3 regions from RNA transcripts. HTBI primers were the set used in a first-round RT-PCR of the TCR CDR3. One entry per CDR3 protein, called by TCRdb with MiXCR from the multiplex PCR reads. Of about 350,000 distinct CDR3 sequences listed, about 14% are singletons. Material: blood. The receptors here all came from a woman aged 25 to 39 with Graves' hyperthyroidism.

The chain links TRBV4-3 to TRBJ2-3; D gene ambiguous. Trimming cost V 1 base and J 6 bases, with 8 bases left between them. Germline CDR1 and CDR2: LGHNA and YSLEER. This CDR3 contains 13 residues. Written as DNA, the CDR3 is TGCGCCAGCAGCCAAGTTCAATCCGATACGCAGTATTTT. This gives the protein CASSQVQSDTQYF.

This clonotype showed up many times. The rearrangement joins TRBV20-1 to TRBJ2-5; 7 bases line up with TRBD1. This CDR3 has 15 residues. With 0 bases clipped from V and 1 base from J, the junction kept 5 bases outside the gene matches. The germline CDR1 and CDR2 sequences are DFQATT and SNEGSKA (reference sequence). Here the CDR3 reads CSARDSGQLQETQYF. In nucleotides, the CDR3 is TGCAGTGCTAGAGATTCGGGACAGCTCCAAGAGACCCAGTACTTC.

This clonotype has a count of ten or more. The rearrangement uses TRBV12-3 or TRBV12-4 and TRBJ2-1; 13 bases fit TRBD2. With V trimmed by 4 bases and J by 12 bases, 12 bases remained unmatched. The CDR3 has 16 amino acids. CDR3 DNA sequence: TGTGCCAGCAGTTCCATTGGGGGGACTAGCGGGACGGGGCAGTTCTTC. Protein sequence: CASSSIGGTSGTGQFF.